This T cell receptor (beta chain) was recorded in a study of blood T cell repertoires in COVID-19. Study information: Samples came from the United States, Italy and Spain, spanning acute and convalescent COVID-19. T cells, B-cell-depleted T cells, or PBMCs supplied cDNA or gDNA.

The CDR3 extends over 13 amino acids. Trimming took 0 bases from V and 9 from J, leaving 12 bases between them. Per the germline V gene, CDR1 is SGDLS and CDR2 is YYNGEE. Per the original methods: Estimation of nucleated cell counts relied on the amplification of reference gene primers. Assay: immunoSEQ multiplex PCR; the TCRdb copy retains only in-frame clones and omits some. The V and J calls and clone size come from that table; D and trimming were worked out from the DNA. Altogether around 200,000 clones are present, 75% to 90% being singletons, with the ten largest covering 0.65% to 0.85%. The J gene is TRBJ1-1, the V gene TRBV9, with TRBD1 as a possible D gene (5 bases). Sequenced sample: peripheral blood. This TCR derives from a middle-aged man with acute or convalescent COVID-19. This chain's CDR3 is CASSVALDRQAFF. The CDR3 coding sequence is TGTGCCAGCAGCGTAGCTTTAGACAGACAAGCTTTCTTT.